Following are 16 T cell receptor beta chains from one sample sequenced in a study of neurological immune-mediated disorders. The time point here: longitudinal time-point 1 (baseline). From the 5' RACE reads, TCRdb called clonotypes with MiXCR, one entry per CDR3 protein. Of around 60,000 distinct CDR3 sequences in the sample, about 10% were seen once. Sequenced material: PBMCs. These receptors came from a male donor with HTLV-1-associated myelopathy (HAM/TSP).

J is TRBJ1-2 and V is TRBV18; TRBD1 aligns across 7 bases. CDR1 KGHSH and CDR2 LQKENI come from the germline V gene. Trimming took 3 bases from V and 2 from J; bases not matched to a gene: 3. The CDR3 runs 14 residues. CDR3 in DNA: TGTGCCAGCTCACCCCAGGGGGTGAACTATGGCTACACCTTC. Residues: CASSPQGVNYGYTF.

The table lists this clonotype with many counts. V is TRBV5-1 and J is TRBJ1-1; D not resolved. Trimming took 0 bases from V and 1 from J, leaving 10 bases between them. The CDR3 is 15 residues long. Looked up from germline, CDR1 is SGHRS and CDR2 is YFSETQ. The CDR3 reads CASSLEGFWNTEAFF. DNA for the CDR3: TGCGCCAGCAGCTTGGAAGGGTTCTGGAACACTGAAGCTTTCTTT.

This clonotype appeared many times. The J gene is TRBJ1-1, the V gene TRBV20-1; D gene uncertain. The V end lost 3 bases, the J end lost 5 bases, and 13 bases lay between the germline ends. The CDR3 totals 13 residues. The germline V gene encodes CDR1 DFQATT and CDR2 SNEGSKA (reference sequence). CDR3 residues: CSASGQAGTEAFF. The DNA of the CDR3 is TGCAGTGCTAGCGGTCAGGCGGGGACTGAAGCTTTCTTT.

This clonotype came up many times. This chain uses TRBV5-1 with TRBJ1-1; unclear D gene. CDR3 length: 14 residues. Trimming shortened V by 1 base and J by 5 bases, and 12 bases separated the two germline ends. The V gene's germline CDR1 is SGHRS and CDR2 YFSETQ. The CDR3: CASSLRSLGTEAFF. CDR3 DNA: TGCGCCAGCAGCTTGCGGAGTCTAGGGACTGAAGCTTTCTTT. The full variable domain, completed using reference TRBV5-1 and TRBJ1-1, is KAGVTQTPRYLIKTRGQQVTLSCSPISGHRSVSWYQQTPGQGLQFLFEYFSETQRNKGNFPGRFSGRQFSNSRSEMNVSTLELGDSALYLCASSLRSLGTEAFFGQGTRLTVV.

This clonotype was detected ten times or more. The chain couples TRBV28 to TRBJ2-7, with D perhaps TRBD2 (5 bases). From germline, CDR1 is MDHEN and CDR2 SYDVKM. Trimming left V 8 bases short and J 6 bases short, with 17 bases between. This CDR3 spans 13 amino acids. The CDR3 protein is CASSSPLPLEQYF. The CDR3 region has the DNA TGTGCCAGCTCTAGCCCGCTACCCCTCGAGCAGTACTTC.

As to this clonotype: This may come from a read error, since a much larger clone is one base off. In DNA form, the CDR3 reads TGTGTCAGCAGCCAAGCTTGGTCCTACGAGCAGTACTTC. Translation: CVSSQAWSYEQYF. This chain uses TRBV14 with TRBJ2-7; D gene uncertain. CDR3 length: 13 amino acids. Germline CDR1 and CDR2: SGHDN and FVKESK.

This clonotype was seen repeatedly, ten times or more. J is TRBJ2-7 and V is TRBV12-3 or TRBV12-4; 12 bases fit TRBD2. V lost 4 bases and J lost 6; bases outside the gene matches: 4. The CDR3 is 14 amino acids. The CDR3 loop is CASSSTSGGFEQYF. The CDR3 bases are TGTGCCAGCAGTTCAACTAGCGGGGGGTTCGAGCAGTACTTC.

This clonotype was counted many times. V gene TRBV10-3 combines with J gene TRBJ2-7; TRBD1 agrees at 10 bases. The junction had 3 bases not matched to a gene; V was cut back by 11 bases and J by 2 bases. This CDR3 has 12 residues. The V gene's germline CDR1 is ENHRY and CDR2 SYGVKD. The CDR3 DNA is TGTGCCTCAGGACAGGGGGCCTACGAGCAGTACTTC. Protein sequence: CASGQGAYEQYF.

This clonotype was detected many times. The chain joins TRBV11-2 to TRBJ1-1; 7 bases are shared with TRBD1. Germline assignment: CDR1 SGHAT and CDR2 FQNNGV. V lost 4 bases and J lost 7; bases outside the gene matches: 6. This CDR3 spans 13 amino acids. CDR3 region: CASSSGTAIEAFF. The CDR3 region has the DNA TGTGCCAGCAGCTCAGGGACAGCCATTGAAGCTTTCTTT.

The sample holds many counts of this clonotype. The chain combines TRBV20-1 with TRBJ2-5; 10 nucleotides match TRBD2. CDR3 length equals 17 residues. Unmatched junction bases numbered 9, after V lost 2 bases and J lost 0 bases. Per the germline V gene, CDR1 is DFQATT and CDR2 is SNEGSKA (reference sequence). DNA of the CDR3: TGCAGTGCTAGAACCCTGTTAGCGGGGGGACACCAAGAGACCCAGTACTTC. Its protein product is CSARTLLAGGHQETQYF.

There are many counts of this clonotype. The rearrangement joins TRBV20-1 to TRBJ2-3; the match to TRBD1 covers 10 bases. The V gene's germline CDR1 is DFQATT and CDR2 SNEGSKA (reference sequence). Unmatched junction bases numbered 12, after V lost 6 bases and J lost 6 bases. This CDR3 is built from 15 residues. CDR3 sequence (DNA): TGCAGTGCCAGACCGGGACAGGGGATCGGGGATACGCAGTATTTT. Its protein product is CSARPGQGIGDTQYF.

In its sample, this clonotype was seen many times. CDR3 in DNA: TGTGCCAGTAGTATAGGACAGGGGGGCTACGAGCAGTACTTC. Translation gives CASSIGQGGYEQYF. The chain combines TRBV19 with TRBJ2-7, with 9 bases lining up with TRBD1. The CDR3 length is 14 residues. CDR1 is LNHDA, CDR2 SQIVND, per germline (reference sequence). With 1 base clipped from V and 3 bases from J, the junction kept 1 base outside the gene matches.

The chain employs TRBV14 and TRBJ2-1, with 13 nucleotides matching TRBD2. This CDR3 is built from 20 residues. The J segment lost 2 bases and the V segment lost 0 bases, leaving 10 bases of the junction unmatched. CDR1 and CDR2 (germline): SGHDN, FVKESK. The CDR3 region has the DNA TGTGCCAGCAGCCAAGATTCTGGACTAGCGGGGGTGTTCGCCTACAATGAGCAGTTCTTC. Translation: CASSQDSGLAGVFAYNEQFF.

This clonotype was seen repeatedly, ten times or more. The V call is TRBV6-2 or TRBV6-3, the J call TRBJ2-7, with 10 bases lining up with TRBD1. Germline trimming cut 0 bases from V and 3 bases from J; bases unmatched to any gene: 2. There are 15 residues in the CDR3. Germline CDR1 is MNHEY and CDR2 is SVGEGT. As DNA, the CDR3 is TGTGCCAGCAGTTACTCGAGGGACAGGGGCTACGAGCAGTACTTC. As protein: CASSYSRDRGYEQYF.

This clonotype occurred many times. The genes are TRBV6-5 and TRBJ1-1; TRBD1 agrees at 10 bases. CDR1 and CDR2 from the germline V gene are MNHEY and SVGAGI. The J segment lost 4 bases and the V segment lost 0 bases, leaving 2 bases of the junction unmatched. The CDR3 is made up of 15 amino acids. CDR3 loop: CASSYSDRGPTEAFF. The CDR3, as DNA: TGTGCCAGCAGTTACTCCGACAGGGGGCCCACTGAAGCTTTCTTT.

There are many counts of this clonotype. Here the CDR3 DNA reads TGCAGTGCTACCCAGACAGGGGGGAACACTGAAGCTTTCTTT. Encoded protein: CSATQTGGNTEAFF. The V gene is TRBV20-1, the J gene TRBJ1-1, with TRBD1 identical over 9 bases. Per the germline V gene, CDR1 is DFQATT and CDR2 is SNEGSKA (reference sequence). The CDR3 spans 14 residues. The J segment lost 1 base and the V segment lost 4 bases, leaving 4 bases of the junction unmatched.